This TCR beta chain stems from a study of blood T cell repertoires in COVID-19. Background on the study: Collection of acute and convalescent COVID-19 samples took place in the United States, Italy and Spain.

Profiled with immunoSEQ multiplex PCR; TCRdb holds only in-frame clones, not every one. The data contain about 75,000 clones, around 79% of them seen just once; the ten biggest clones take up about 5%. The V segment lost 6 bases and the J segment 2 bases; nucleotides outside the gene matches: 4. This CDR3 region has 14 residues. Germline-derived CDR1 and CDR2 are MNHEY and SVGAGI. The chain carries TRBV6-5 and TRBJ1-2, with TRBD1 matching over 9 bases. The TCR comes from a woman of 80 years or more with active or convalescent COVID-19. The specimen sequenced was peripheral blood. The CDR3 reads CASRHDRGNYGYTF. The CDR3 DNA sequence: TGTGCCAGCAGACATGACAGGGGGAACTATGGCTACACCTTC.